This TCR beta chain originates from a study of T-cell memory formation after mild COVID-19. Germline lookup yields CDR1 SGHRS and CDR2 YFSETQ. This CDR3 comprises 15 residues. Between the trimmed V and J ends, which lost 4 bases and 7 bases, there was a span of 17 bases. TCRdb re-called the 5' RACE reads with MiXCR, one entry per CDR3 protein. The sample holds under 400,000 distinct CDR3 sequences, 28% seen once. This chain connects TRBV5-1 to TRBJ2-2; D possibly uses TRBD1 or TRBD2 (5 bases each). The source is an adult woman who had mild COVID-19 (a few samples of this study predate the infection). Cell type and time point are not known. The specimen sequenced was PBMCs or a T cell subset sorted from them (not recorded which). The CDR3 DNA sequence: TGCGCCAGCAGCCTCCAAGGGGACCTTCGCGGGGAGCTGTTTTTT. Residues: CASSLQGDLRGELFF.